This T cell receptor (beta chain) was sequenced during a study of beta chain features in type 1 diabetes. General observations from the study: PCR might favor shorter templates, but any such skew would affect patients and controls equally.

In regard to this clone: The antigen is undetermined.

CDR3 length equals 15 residues. CDR1 LNHNV and CDR2 YYDKDF come from the germline V gene (reference sequence). V shed 1 base and J 5 bases; nucleotides not matched to a gene: 4. The study reverse transcribed the entire isolated RNA, so it sequenced expressed TCRB transcripts. The table came from immunoSEQ multiplex PCR; TCRdb's copy has only in-frame clones and leaves some out. The sample has roughly 310,000 clones; approximately 11% are singletons. Sample: naive CD4+ T cells from blood. The receptor's source is a woman aged 25-40 years in good health. This chain links TRBV15 with TRBJ2-1; the match to TRBD1 covers 8 bases. This CDR3 reads CATSRVQDRDNEQFF. CDR3 in DNA: TGTGCCACCAGCAGAGTCCAGGACAGGGACAATGAGCAGTTCTTC. Full variable domain (outside the CDR3, taken from reference TRBV15 and TRBJ2-1): DAMVIQNPRYQVTQFGKPVTLSCSQTLNHNVMYWYQQKSSQAPKLLFHYYDKDFNNEADTPDNFQSRRPNTSFCFLDIRSPGLGDTAMYLCATSRVQDRDNEQFFGPGTRLTVL.